This T cell receptor beta chain was recovered during a study of CD8 T cells in ankylosing spondylitis. This clonotype came up many times. TCRdb recomputed calls from the 5' RACE reads with MiXCR, one row per CDR3 protein. The sample lists some 140,000 distinct CDR3 sequences, over 10% occurring once. Trimming shortened V by 3 bases and J by 2 bases, and 14 bases separated the two germline ends. Per the germline V gene, CDR1 is SGHDN and CDR2 is FVKESK. This CDR3 has 16 residues. The chain links TRBV14 to TRBJ2-1; weak D call: TRBD2 (5 bases). The sample comprised blood, either unsorted or a sorted T cell fraction (not recorded which). This clonotype was obtained from a female donor with ankylosing spondylitis or in good health (not recorded which). CDR3 sequence (DNA): TGTGCCAGCAGCCAGAATCACCCAGCGGCCTACAATGAGCAGTTCTTC. Its protein product is CASSQNHPAAYNEQFF.